The entry below describes one TCR beta chain. This record belongs to a study of blood T cell repertoires in COVID-19. The overall study: Whether acute or convalescent, the COVID-19 samples came from the United States, Italy and Spain. T cells, B-cell-depleted T cells, or PBMCs provided the cDNA or gDNA that served as material.

V was clipped by 3 bases and J by 4 bases; unmatched bases: 10. The germline gives CDR1 SEHNR, CDR2 FQNEAQ (reference sequence). CDR3 length: 17 amino acids. Authors' methods: Reference gene primer amplification gave nucleated cell count estimates. The protocol was immunoSEQ multiplex PCR, while the TCRdb copy is restricted to in-frame clones and leaves out a portion. V and J calls and clone size are those listed in that table; D and trimming were worked out from the DNA. The sample contains a few hundred thousand clones, roughly 84% of which appear only once. Sequencing was done on a sample of peripheral blood. The rearrangement joins TRBV7-9 to TRBJ2-5; 11 nucleotides agree with TRBD2. This TCR was sampled from a woman aged 40 to 55 who had recovered from COVID-19. As DNA, the CDR3 is TGTGCCAGCAGCTTTAATAGCGGGGGGGCCGGAGGAGAGACCCAGTACTTC. Its translation: CASSFNSGGAGGETQYF. The full variable domain, its missing parts supplied by reference TRBV7-9 and TRBJ2-5, is DTGVSQNPRHKITKRGQNVTFRCDPISEHNRLYWYRQTLGQGPEFLTYFQNEAQLEKSRLLSDRFSAERPKGSFSTLEIQRTEQGDSAMYLCASSFNSGGAGGETQYFGPGTRLLVL.